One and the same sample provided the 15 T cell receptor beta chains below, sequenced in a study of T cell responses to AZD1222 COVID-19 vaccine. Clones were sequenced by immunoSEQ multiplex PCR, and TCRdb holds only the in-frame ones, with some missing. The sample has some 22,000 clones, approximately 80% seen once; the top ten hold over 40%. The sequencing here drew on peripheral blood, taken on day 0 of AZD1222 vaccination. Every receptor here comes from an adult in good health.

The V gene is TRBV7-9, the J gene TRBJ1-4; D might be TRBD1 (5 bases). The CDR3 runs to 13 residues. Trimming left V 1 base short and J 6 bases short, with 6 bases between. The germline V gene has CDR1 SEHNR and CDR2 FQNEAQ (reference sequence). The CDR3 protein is CASSLEGYEKLFF. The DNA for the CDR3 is TGTGCCAGCAGCTTAGAGGGGTATGAAAAACTGTTTTTT.

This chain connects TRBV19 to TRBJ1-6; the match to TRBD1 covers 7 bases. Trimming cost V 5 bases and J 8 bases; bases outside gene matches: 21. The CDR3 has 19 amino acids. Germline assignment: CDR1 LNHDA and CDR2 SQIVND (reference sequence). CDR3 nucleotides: TGTGCCAGTAGTTATTCGTCGCCGGGACAGACCTTTCTTGATTCACCCCTCCACTTT. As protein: CASSYSSPGQTFLDSPLHF. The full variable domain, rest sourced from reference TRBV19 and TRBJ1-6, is DGGITQSPKYLFRKEGQNVTLSCEQNLNHDAMYWYRQDPGQGLRLIYYSQIVNDFQKGDIAEGYSVSREKKESFPLTVTSAQKNPTAFYLCASSYSSPGQTFLDSPLHFGNGTRLTVT.

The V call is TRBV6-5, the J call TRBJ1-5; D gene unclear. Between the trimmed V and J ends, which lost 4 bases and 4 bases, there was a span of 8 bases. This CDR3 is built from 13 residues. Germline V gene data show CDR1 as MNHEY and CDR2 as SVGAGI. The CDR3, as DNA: TGTGCCAGCAGTTTGAGAATGAATCAGCCCCAGCATTTT. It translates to CASSLRMNQPQHF.

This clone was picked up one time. CDR3 sequence (DNA): TGTGCCAGTACTCCTGGTGCTCTGGGCACTGAAGCTTTCTTT. Encoded protein: CASTPGALGTEAFF. The J gene is TRBJ1-1, the V gene TRBV19; D gene uncertain. The CDR3 consists of 14 residues. Trimming removed 7 bases from V and 4 bases from J, with 16 bases in between. CDR1 and CDR2 (germline): LNHDA, SQIVND (reference sequence).

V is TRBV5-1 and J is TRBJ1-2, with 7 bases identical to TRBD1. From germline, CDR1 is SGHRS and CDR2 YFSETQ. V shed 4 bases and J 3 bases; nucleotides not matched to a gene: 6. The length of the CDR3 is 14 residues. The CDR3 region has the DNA TGCGCCAGCAGCCCTGGACAGGAACACTATGGCTACACCTTC. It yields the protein CASSPGQEHYGYTF. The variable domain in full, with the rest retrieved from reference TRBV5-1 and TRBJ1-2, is KAGVTQTPRYLIKTRGQQVTLSCSPISGHRSVSWYQQTPGQGLQFLFEYFSETQRNKGNFPGRFSGRQFSNSRSEMNVSTLELGDSALYLCASSPGQEHYGYTFGSGTRLTVV.

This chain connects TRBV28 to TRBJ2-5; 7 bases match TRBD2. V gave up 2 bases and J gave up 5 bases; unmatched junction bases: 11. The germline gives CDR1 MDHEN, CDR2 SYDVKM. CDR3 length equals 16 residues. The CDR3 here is CASSLSPRGVRETQYF. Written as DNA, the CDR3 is TGTGCCAGCAGTTTAAGTCCCCGGGGGGTCCGGGAGACCCAGTACTTC.

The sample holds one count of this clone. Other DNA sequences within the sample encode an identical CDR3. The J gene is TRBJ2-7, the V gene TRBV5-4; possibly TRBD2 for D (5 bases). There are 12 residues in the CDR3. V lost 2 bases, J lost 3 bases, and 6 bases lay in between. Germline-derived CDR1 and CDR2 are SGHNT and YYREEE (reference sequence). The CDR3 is CASSLSGYEQYF. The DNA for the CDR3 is TGTGCCAGCAGCTTAAGCGGCTACGAGCAGTACTTC.

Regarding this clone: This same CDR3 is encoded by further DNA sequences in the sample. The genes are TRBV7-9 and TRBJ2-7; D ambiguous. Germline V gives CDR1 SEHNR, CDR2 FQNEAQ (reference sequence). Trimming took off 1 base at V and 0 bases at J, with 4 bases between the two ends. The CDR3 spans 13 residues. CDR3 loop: CASSLENSYEQYF. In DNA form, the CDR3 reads TGTGCCAGCAGCTTAGAGAACTCCTACGAGCAGTACTTC.

CDR3 nucleotides: TGCGCCAGCAGCCAAGGGTTGGACAGGTACCAAGAGACCCAGTACTTC. This codes for CASSQGLDRYQETQYF. This chain links TRBV4-1 with TRBJ2-5, with 7 bases lining up with TRBD1. The J segment lost 0 bases and the V segment lost 1 base, leaving 5 bases of the junction unmatched. The CDR3 runs to 16 residues. CDR1 MGHRA and CDR2 YSYEKL come from the germline V gene.

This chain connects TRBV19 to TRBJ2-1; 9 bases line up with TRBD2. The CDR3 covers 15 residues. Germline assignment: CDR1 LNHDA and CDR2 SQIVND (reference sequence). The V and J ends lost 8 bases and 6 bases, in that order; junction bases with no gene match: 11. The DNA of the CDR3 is TGTGCCAGTTCTCCCCTAGCGGGGCAGGGCAATGAGCAGTTCTTC. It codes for CASSPLAGQGNEQFF.

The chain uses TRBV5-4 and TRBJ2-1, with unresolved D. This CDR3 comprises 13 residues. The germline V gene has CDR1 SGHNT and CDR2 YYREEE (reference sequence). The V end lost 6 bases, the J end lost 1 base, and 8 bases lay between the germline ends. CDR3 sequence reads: CASKDGSYNEQFF. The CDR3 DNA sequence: TGTGCCAGCAAGGATGGATCCTACAATGAGCAGTTCTTC.

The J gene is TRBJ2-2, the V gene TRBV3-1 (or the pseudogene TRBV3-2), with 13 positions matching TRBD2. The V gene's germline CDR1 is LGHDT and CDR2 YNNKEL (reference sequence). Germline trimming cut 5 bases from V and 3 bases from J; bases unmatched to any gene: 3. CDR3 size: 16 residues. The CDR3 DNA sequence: TGTGCCAGCAGCTGGACTAGCGGGAGCCACACCGGGGAGCTGTTTTTT. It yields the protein CASSWTSGSHTGELFF.

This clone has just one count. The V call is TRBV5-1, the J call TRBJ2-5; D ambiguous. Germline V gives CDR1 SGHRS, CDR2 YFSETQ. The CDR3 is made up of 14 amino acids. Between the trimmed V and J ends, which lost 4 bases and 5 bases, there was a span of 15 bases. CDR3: CASSPHEAGETQYF. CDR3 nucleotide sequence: TGCGCCAGCAGCCCACACGAGGCAGGCGAGACCCAGTACTTC.

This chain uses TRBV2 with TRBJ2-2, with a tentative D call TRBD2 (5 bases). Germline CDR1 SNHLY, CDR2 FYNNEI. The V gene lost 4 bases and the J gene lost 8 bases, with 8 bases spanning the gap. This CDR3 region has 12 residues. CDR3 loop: CASSVERGELFF. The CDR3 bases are TGTGCCAGCAGTGTGGAGCGGGGGGAGCTGTTTTTT.

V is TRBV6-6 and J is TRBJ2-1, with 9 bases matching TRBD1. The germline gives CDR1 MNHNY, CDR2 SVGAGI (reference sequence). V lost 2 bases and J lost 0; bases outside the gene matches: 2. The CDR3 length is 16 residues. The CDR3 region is CASSYRDRVSYNEQFF. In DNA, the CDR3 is TGTGCCAGCAGTTACCGGGACAGGGTCTCCTACAATGAGCAGTTCTTC.